One and the same sample provided the 14 T cell receptor beta chains below, sequenced in a study of T cells in Graves' hyperthyroidism and ophthalmopathy. Regions amplified from RNA transcripts were the TCR beta CDR3 regions. The TCR CDR3 first-round RT-PCR relied on the HTBI primer set. TCRdb processed the multiplex PCR reads anew with MiXCR; each CDR3 protein has one entry. Here the sample spans under 250,000 distinct CDR3 sequences, around 24% being singletons. Sequenced material: blood. Receptors were obtained from a woman aged 40-49 years with Graves' ophthalmopathy.

This clonotype was picked up many times. This rearrangement joins TRBV28 to TRBJ2-5; D may be TRBD1 or TRBD2 (6 bases each). The ends were cut back, 6 bases at V and 2 bases at J, with 10 bases in the middle. The CDR3 consists of 13 residues. The germline gives CDR1 MDHEN, CDR2 SYDVKM. This CDR3 is CASREGGQETQYF. In DNA form, the CDR3 reads TGTGCCAGCAGGGAAGGGGGGCAAGAGACCCAGTACTTC.

The chain recombines TRBV27 with TRBJ1-6, with a tentative D call TRBD1 (5 bases). V lost 3 bases, J lost 7 bases, and 7 bases lay in between. The CDR3 length is 13 residues. Germline-derived CDR1 and CDR2 are MNHEY and SMNVEV (reference sequence). In DNA, the CDR3 is TGTGCCAGCAGTTTCTGGACAAATTCACCCCTCCACTTT. It translates to CASSFWTNSPLHF.

This clonotype was found many times. The rearrangement joins TRBV12-3 or TRBV12-4 to TRBJ1-5, with 10 bases lining up with TRBD1. The length of the CDR3 is 18 residues. The junction had 14 bases not matched to a gene; V was cut back by 1 base and J by 8 bases. The CDR3 region has the DNA TGTGCCAGCAGTTTAGGTTCAAGGGGACAGGGGCTTCGGGAGCCCCAGCATTTT. This codes for CASSLGSRGQGLREPQHF.

This clonotype was detected ten times or more. One end of the junction varies from germline; a read error may be responsible. The chain combines TRBV7-2 with TRBJ1-3; 9 nucleotides match TRBD1. The V gene's germline CDR1 is SGHTA and CDR2 FQGNSA. This CDR3 is 13 amino acids long. The CDR3 sequence: CASSLVPGQGYHF. The CDR3 DNA sequence: TGTGCCAGCAGCTTAGTGCCCGGACAGGGGTACCATTTT.

As to this clonotype: The junction departs from germline at one end; a sequencing error may be responsible. The rearrangement links TRBV12-3 or TRBV12-4 to TRBJ2-5; tentative D call: TRBD2 (5 bases). The CDR3 totals 16 residues. The CDR3 sequence: CASSLVGASWQETQYF. The CDR3 bases are TGTGCCAGCAGCTTAGTTGGCGCTAGCTGGCAAGAGACCCAGTACTTC.

This clonotype has at least ten counts. J is TRBJ2-5 and V is TRBV9; D is perhaps TRBD1 or TRBD2 (5 bases each). The germline V gene encodes CDR1 SGDLS and CDR2 YYNGEE. Trimming removed 2 bases at V and 2 bases at J, with 13 bases between. This CDR3 has 15 residues. CDR3 sequence reads: CASSVGHWGQETQYF. In DNA, the CDR3 is TGTGCCAGCAGCGTCGGACACTGGGGGCAAGAGACCCAGTACTTC.

This clonotype was seen only a few times. This sequence joins TRBV7-3 and TRBJ2-2; D is perhaps TRBD2 (5 bases). This CDR3 spans 16 amino acids. CDR1 and CDR2 (germline): SGHTA, FQGTGA. Trimming shortened V by 2 bases and J by 4 bases, and 14 bases separated the two germline ends. CDR3 loop: CASSLFMGESTGELFF. The CDR3 DNA is TGTGCCAGCAGCTTATTTATGGGAGAGAGCACCGGGGAGCTGTTTTTT.

This clonotype was seen at least ten times. This CDR3 reads CASSLGSYNSPLHF. The CDR3, as DNA: TGTGCCAGCAGTTTAGGGAGCTATAATTCACCCCTCCACTTT. The chain recombines TRBV12-3 or TRBV12-4 with TRBJ1-6; D call uncertain. V lost 1 base and J 3 bases, leaving 4 bases between the germline ends. CDR3 size: 14 residues.

The chain combines TRBV28 with TRBJ2-6; 11 bases are shared with TRBD1. J lost 2 bases, V lost 2 bases, and 5 bases had no gene match. CDR3 length: 18 amino acids. Germline V lookup: CDR1 MDHEN, CDR2 SYDVKM. CDR3 nucleotides: TGTGCCAGCAGTTTAGGGACAGGGGGTGGAACTGGGGCCAACGTCCTGACTTTC. Its translation: CASSLGTGGGTGANVLTF.

This clonotype was detected a few times. The chain carries TRBV6-1 and TRBJ2-7; 7 nucleotides align to TRBD1. Germline loops: CDR1 MNHNS, CDR2 SASEGT. The CDR3 contains 15 residues. The V and J ends lost 0 bases and 3 bases, in that order; junction bases with no gene match: 5. As DNA, the CDR3 is TGTGCCAGCAGTGAAGCCCCCGGGACAGACTACGAGCAGTACTTC. Translation: CASSEAPGTDYEQYF.

In its sample, this clonotype was seen many times. The DNA of the CDR3 is TGTGCCAGCAGCTCGGGGACAGGGTCCGCGAACACCGGGGAGCTGTTTTTT. Residues: CASSSGTGSANTGELFF. The gene calls are TRBV11-2 and TRBJ2-2; 9 bases agree with TRBD1. Germline V gene sequence: CDR1 SGHAT, CDR2 FQNNGV. The CDR3 is made up of 17 amino acids. The J segment lost 0 bases and the V segment lost 4 bases, leaving 6 bases of the junction unmatched. Together with reference TRBV11-2 and TRBJ2-2, the CDR3 gives the full variable domain: EAGVAQSPRYKIIEKRQSVAFWCNPISGHATLYWYQQILGQGPKLLIQFQNNGVVDDSQLPKDRFSAERLKGVDSTLKIQPAKLEDSAVYLCASSSGTGSANTGELFFGEGSRLTVL.

This clonotype was observed many times. The chain carries TRBV6-5 and TRBJ1-2; D unresolved. The V and J ends lost 0 bases and 8 bases respectively, with 10 bases between them. The CDR3 spans 13 residues. CDR1 is MNHEY, CDR2 SVGAGI, per germline. For the CDR3, the DNA is TGTGCCAGCAGTTACTCGCCTGGGATCGGCTACACCTTC. Translated, it gives CASSYSPGIGYTF.

This clonotype was counted once. This rearrangement joins TRBV28 to TRBJ2-7; D may correspond to TRBD1 or TRBD2 (5 bases each). This CDR3 is built from 14 residues. The V gene lost 5 bases and the J gene lost 4 bases, with 15 bases spanning the gap. The germline V gene encodes CDR1 MDHEN and CDR2 SYDVKM. In DNA, the CDR3 is TGTGCCAGCAGTCCCCGGGACGGAGAATACGAGCAGTACTTC. The encoded protein is CASSPRDGEYEQYF.

This clonotype was counted many times. The chain recombines TRBV6-1 with TRBJ2-7; possibly TRBD1 or TRBD2 for D (5 bases each). CDR1 and CDR2 from the germline V gene are MNHNS and SASEGT. V shed 11 bases and J shed 0 bases, with 14 bases lying between them. This CDR3 is 13 amino acids long. The CDR3 sequence: CALGELSSYEQYF. DNA for the CDR3: TGTGCCTTGGGGGAGCTAAGCTCCTACGAGCAGTACTTC.